This T cell receptor (beta chain) was observed in a study of T cell responses to AZD1222 COVID-19 vaccine. Study findings and constraints: Donor demographics were predominantly white British with a female majority; clonal diversity may be underestimated. Every sample of the repertoires postdated the peak T cell response.

Doses given second, at about 4 or about 12 weeks, were pooled. Germline V CDR1 and CDR2: SGHTS, YDEGEE. This CDR3 spans 15 amino acids. Trimming stripped 4 bases from V and 2 bases from J, with 15 bases between. Method: immunoSEQ multiplex PCR; TCRdb's copy keeps in-frame clones and lacks some. The profile shows roughly 120,000 clones, about nine tenths of them singletons. Regarding this clone: Its antigen is currently unknown.

This specimen was peripheral blood, taken 28 days after the second AZD1222 dose. The chain couples TRBV5-8 to TRBJ2-5, with a weak D call TRBD1 (6 bases). This TCR derives from an adult who received the AZD1222 COVID-19 vaccine. This CDR3 reads CASSHRQEKQETQYF. The CDR3 bases are TGTGCCAGCAGCCATCGACAGGAGAAACAAGAGACCCAGTACTTC. The entire variable domain, with the rest obtained from reference TRBV5-8 and TRBJ2-5, is as follows: EAGVTQSPTHLIKTRGQQATLRCSPISGHTSVYWYQQALGLGLQFLLWYDEGEERNRGNFPPRFSGRQFPNYSSELNVNALELEDSALYLCASSHRQEKQETQYFGPGTRLLVL.